These 10 T cell receptor beta chains share one sample of origin, sequenced in a study of T cells after yellow fever vaccination (dated by TCRdb to 2018 to 2020). In light of the paper, this sample's treatment or condition label describes: live attenuated yellow fever vaccine strain. Library preparation was by 5' RACE. The sequencer was an Illumina NovaSeq 6000. The raw public data were reprocessed by TCRdb itself: fastp quality trimming at Q25, MiXCR clonotype calling, in-frame beta chains only. Rows with one shared CDR3 protein collapse into an entry with the most common genes and DNA. The sample table holds around 260,000 distinct CDR3 sequences, of which roughly 5.2% were seen once. The ten largest make up roughly 3.3% of the sample. The sequenced sample was CD4+ T cells sorted from PBMCs, obtained on the day of the yellow fever booster vaccination. The receptors here all came from a man aged 18 to 30 who received the YFV17D yellow fever vaccine.

This clonotype was seen a few times. The rearrangement joins TRBV4-1 to TRBJ1-2, with TRBD1 matching over 9 bases. The CDR3 has 16 amino acids. The germline V gene encodes CDR1 MGHRA and CDR2 YSYEKL. V lost 1 base to trimming and J lost 8 bases; unmatched junction nucleotides: 11. The CDR3 DNA reads as TGCGCCAGCAGCCAAGTCCCCCGGGACAGGGTGCTCGGCTACACCTTC. Encoded protein: CASSQVPRDRVLGYTF.

This clonotype has a handful of counts. The rearrangement links TRBV7-8 to TRBJ1-1, with TRBD1 as a possible D gene (5 bases). CDR3 length equals 12 residues. Germline CDR1 reads SGHVS; CDR2 reads FQNEAQ. Trimming left V 2 bases short and J 11 bases short, with 12 bases between. As DNA, the CDR3 is TGTGCCAGCAGCTTATCCCAGGGCTGGGCTTTCTTT. Encoded protein: CASSLSQGWAFF.

The J gene is TRBJ2-3, the V gene TRBV9; 13 nucleotides match TRBD2. CDR1 is SGDLS and CDR2 is YYNGEE in the germline V gene. V lost 5 bases, J lost 0 bases, and 27 bases stayed unmatched. CDR3 length: 24 residues. The CDR3 DNA reads as TGTGCCAGCAGACATCTACCGGGACTAGCGGGGCAAACGAAATCCCGGACTAGCACAGATACGCAGTATTTT. Translating gives CASRHLPGLAGQTKSRTSTDTQYF.

The chain links TRBV4-1 to TRBJ1-2; no reliable D call. Germline CDR1 and CDR2: MGHRA and YSYEKL. V was pared by 5 bases and J by 0 bases, with 16 bases between. This CDR3 is 16 amino acids long. This CDR3 is CASSYPGRRANYGYTF. The CDR3 DNA is TGCGCCAGCAGCTACCCCGGGAGGCGAGCTAACTATGGCTACACCTTC.

This rearrangement joins TRBV20-1 to TRBJ2-7; D tentatively reads TRBD1 or TRBD2 (5 bases each). The germline gives CDR1 DFQATT, CDR2 SNEGSKA (reference sequence). The V gene lost 0 bases and the J gene lost 6 bases, with 15 bases spanning the gap. The CDR3 totals 14 residues. The DNA for the CDR3 is TGCAGTGCTAGAGATAGGTGGGGGAGAGGCGAGCAGTACTTC. Its translation is CSARDRWGRGEQYF.

The chain recombines TRBV6-6 with TRBJ1-1, with D possibly TRBD1 on 6 matching bases. The CDR3 sequence is 15 residues long. CDR1 and CDR2 (germline): MNHNY, SVGAGI (reference sequence). V was cut by 5 bases and J by 4 bases, with 17 bases left in between. The CDR3 protein is CASSPSYRVGTEAFF. The CDR3 coding sequence is TGTGCCAGCAGTCCGTCATACAGGGTCGGCACTGAAGCTTTCTTT.

Worth noting for this clonotype: A junction boundary mismatches the germline segment, possibly from a read error. The rearrangement links TRBV10-3 to TRBJ1-6; 8 nucleotides agree with TRBD1. The CDR3 has 17 amino acids. The germline V gene encodes CDR1 ENHRY and CDR2 SYGVKD. CDR3 coding DNA: TGTGCCATCAGTGAGACAGGGGGGTGCTCCTATTATTCACCCCTCCACTTT. It translates to CAISETGGCSYYSPLHF.

This rearrangement joins TRBV2 to TRBJ2-1; 7 bases map to TRBD2. This CDR3 has 14 residues. The V segment lost 3 bases and the J segment 8 bases; nucleotides outside the gene matches: 7. The germline V gene encodes CDR1 SNHLY and CDR2 FYNNEI. CDR3 sequence: CASSDRTRRDEQFF. DNA of the CDR3: TGTGCCAGCAGTGATCGGACTAGGAGGGATGAGCAGTTCTTC.

The chain recombines TRBV7-3 with TRBJ2-5, with unresolved D. Germline values: CDR1 SGHTA, CDR2 FQGTGA. V was clipped by 5 bases and J by 5 bases, with 12 bases between them. This CDR3 has 13 residues. The CDR3, as DNA: TGTGCCAGCAGCCCCCTTTTTGGGGAGACCCAGTACTTC. This sequence encodes CASSPLFGETQYF.

The chain carries TRBV4-3 and TRBJ2-5; tentatively, D is TRBD2 (5 bases). The V gene's germline CDR1 is LGHNA and CDR2 YSLEER. The CDR3 has 15 residues. With 0 bases removed from V and 5 bases from J, the gap between germline ends came to 13 bases. The CDR3 DNA reads TGCGCCAGCAGCCAAGAGTCGAGAGGGTGGGAGACCCAGTACTTC. The encoded protein is CASSQESRGWETQYF.